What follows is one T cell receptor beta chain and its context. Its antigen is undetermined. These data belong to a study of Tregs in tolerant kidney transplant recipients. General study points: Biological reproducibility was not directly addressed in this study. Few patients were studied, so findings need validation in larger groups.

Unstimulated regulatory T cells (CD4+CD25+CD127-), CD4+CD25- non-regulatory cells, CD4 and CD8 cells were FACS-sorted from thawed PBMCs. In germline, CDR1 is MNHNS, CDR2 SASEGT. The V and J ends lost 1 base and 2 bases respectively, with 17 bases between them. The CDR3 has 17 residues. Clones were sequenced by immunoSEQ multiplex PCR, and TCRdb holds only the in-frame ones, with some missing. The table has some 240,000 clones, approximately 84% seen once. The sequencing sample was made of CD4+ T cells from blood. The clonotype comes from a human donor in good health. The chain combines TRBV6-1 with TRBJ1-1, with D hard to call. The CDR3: CASSEGRASGRNTEAFF. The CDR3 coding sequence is TGTGCCAGCAGTGAAGGAAGGGCCAGTGGCAGAAACACTGAAGCTTTCTTT.